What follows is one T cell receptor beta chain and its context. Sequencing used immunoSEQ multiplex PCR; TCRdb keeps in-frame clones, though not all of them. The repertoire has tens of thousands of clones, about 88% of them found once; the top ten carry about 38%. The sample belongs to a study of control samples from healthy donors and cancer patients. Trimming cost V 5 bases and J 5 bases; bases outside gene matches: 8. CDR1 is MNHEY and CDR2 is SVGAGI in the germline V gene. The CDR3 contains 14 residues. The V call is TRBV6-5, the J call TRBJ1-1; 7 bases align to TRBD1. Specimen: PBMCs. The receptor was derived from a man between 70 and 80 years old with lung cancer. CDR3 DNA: TGTGCCAGCAGTCATTCAGGGGGGCGGACTGAAGCTTTCTTT. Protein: CASSHSGGRTEAFF.